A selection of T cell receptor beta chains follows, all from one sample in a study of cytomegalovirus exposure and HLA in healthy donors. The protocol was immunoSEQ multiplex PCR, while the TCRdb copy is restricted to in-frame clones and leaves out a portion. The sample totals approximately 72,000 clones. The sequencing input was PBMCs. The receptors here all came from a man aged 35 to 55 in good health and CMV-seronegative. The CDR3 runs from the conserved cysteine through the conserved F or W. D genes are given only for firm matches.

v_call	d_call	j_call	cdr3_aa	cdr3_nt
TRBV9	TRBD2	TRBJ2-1	CASSPGTSGGLSYNEQFF	TGTGCCAGCAGCCCCGGGACTAGCGGGGGTCTCTCCTACAATGAGCAGTTCTTC
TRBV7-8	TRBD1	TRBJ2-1	CASSRRDRDYNEQFF	TGTGCCAGCAGCAGACGGGACAGGGACTACAATGAGCAGTTCTTC
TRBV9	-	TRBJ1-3	CASSVVTAGNTIYF	TGTGCCAGCAGCGTAGTAACAGCCGGAAACACCATATATTTT
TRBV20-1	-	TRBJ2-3	CSANREDTQYF	TGCAGTGCTAACCGGGAAGATACGCAGTATTTT
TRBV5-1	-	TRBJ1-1	CASSLSGQLNTEAFF	TGCGCCAGCAGCTTGAGTGGACAGCTGAACACTGAAGCTTTCTTT
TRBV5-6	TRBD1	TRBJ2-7	CASSLEGARYEQYF	TGTGCCAGCAGCTTGGAGGGGGCGCGGTACGAGCAGTACTTC
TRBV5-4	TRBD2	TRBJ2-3	CASSDRLAGDTQYF	TGTGCCAGCAGCGACAGACTAGCGGGAGATACGCAGTATTTT
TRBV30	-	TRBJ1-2	CAWSHGRLGYGYTF	TGTGCCTGGAGTCATGGCAGGCTGGGCTATGGCTACACCTTC
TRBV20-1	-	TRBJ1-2	CSGSRGYGYTF	TGCAGTGGTAGCAGGGGCTATGGCTACACCTTC
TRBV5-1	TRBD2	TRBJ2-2	CASSLVVGRGGGELFF	TGCGCCAGCAGCTTGGTAGTTGGACGCGGGGGCGGGGAGCTGTTTTTT
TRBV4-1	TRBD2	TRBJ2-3	CASSRSGGRLDTQYF	TGCGCCAGCAGCCGGTCGGGGGGGCGGTTAGATACGCAGTATTTT
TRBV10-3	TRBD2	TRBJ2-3	CAITWTSGGGLDTQYF	TGTGCCATCACCTGGACTAGCGGGGGAGGCCTAGATACGCAGTATTTT
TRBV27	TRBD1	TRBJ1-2	CASRTGTGDRGYTF	TGTGCCAGCAGGACCGGGACAGGGGACCGTGGCTACACCTTC
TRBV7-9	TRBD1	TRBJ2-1	CASSWETGGFNNEQFF	TGTGCCAGCAGCTGGGAGACAGGGGGATTCAACAATGAGCAGTTCTTC
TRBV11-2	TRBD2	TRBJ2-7	CASTPRASASGGNYEQYF	TGTGCCAGCACCCCCAGGGCGTCGGCTAGCGGGGGGAACTACGAGCAGTACTTC
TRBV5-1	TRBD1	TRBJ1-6	CASSLGDRGPFHF	TGCGCCAGCAGCTTGGGAGACAGGGGGCCCTTCCACTTT
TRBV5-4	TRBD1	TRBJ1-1	CASSLMGRGSTEAFF	TGTGCCAGCAGCTTGATGGGCAGGGGGAGCACTGAAGCTTTCTTT
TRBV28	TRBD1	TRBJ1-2	CASSPTGVNYGYTF	TGTGCCAGCAGCCCGACAGGGGTAAACTATGGCTACACCTTC
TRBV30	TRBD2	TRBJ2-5	CAWSKERGLEETQYF	TGTGCCTGGAGTAAGGAGCGGGGGTTGGAAGAGACCCAGTACTTC
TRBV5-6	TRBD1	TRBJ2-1	CASSGTTGDSYNEQFF	TGTGCCAGCAGCGGGACGACAGGGGACTCCTACAATGAGCAGTTCTTC
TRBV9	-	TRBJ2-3	CASSIPGLSDTQYF	TGTGCCAGCAGCATTCCGGGACTGTCAGATACGCAGTATTTT
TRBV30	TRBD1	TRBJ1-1	CAWSARGHAFF	TGTGCCTGGAGTGCAAGGGGGCATGCTTTCTTT
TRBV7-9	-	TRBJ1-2	CASSLGQSTNYGYTF	TGTGCCAGCAGCTTAGGACAGAGCACTAACTATGGCTACACCTTC
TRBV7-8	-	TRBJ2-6	CASSLALSGTGANVLTF	TGTGCCAGCAGCTTAGCGCTCTCGGGGACTGGGGCCAACGTCCTGACTTTC
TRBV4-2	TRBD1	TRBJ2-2	CASSQGTGERTGELFF	TGTGCCAGCAGCCAAGGGACAGGGGAACGCACCGGGGAGCTGTTTTTT
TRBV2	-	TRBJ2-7	CASLTRLTGRAEQYF	TGTGCCAGCTTAACACGCCTTACAGGGAGGGCCGAGCAGTACTTC
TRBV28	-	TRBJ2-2	CASSDWYTNTGELFF	TGTGCCAGCAGCGACTGGTACACCAACACCGGGGAGCTGTTTTTT
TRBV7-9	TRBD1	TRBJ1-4	CASSRPRDRNNEKLFF	TGTGCCAGCAGTCGACCCCGGGACAGAAATAATGAAAAACTGTTTTTT
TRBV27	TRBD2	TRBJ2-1	CASSYGRAYRNEQFF	TGTGCCAGCAGTTATGGGAGGGCCTACCGGAATGAGCAGTTCTTC
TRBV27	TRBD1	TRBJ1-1	CASSLNRGPRYTEAFF	TGTGCCAGCAGTTTAAACAGGGGGCCACGTTACACTGAAGCTTTCTTT
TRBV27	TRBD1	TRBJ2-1	CASSFNRQGFQFF	TGTGCCAGCAGTTTCAACAGACAGGGTTTTCAGTTCTTC
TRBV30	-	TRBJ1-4	CAWSAVRVATNEKLFF	TGTGCCTGGAGCGCGGTTCGAGTTGCAACTAATGAAAAACTGTTTTTT
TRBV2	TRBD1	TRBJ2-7	CASSPGQGFTGQYF	TGTGCCAGCAGCCCGGGACAGGGCTTTACAGGGCAGTACTTC
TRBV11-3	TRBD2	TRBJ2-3	CASSLTSGFTDTQYF	TGTGCCAGCAGCCTGACTAGCGGGTTCACAGATACGCAGTATTTT
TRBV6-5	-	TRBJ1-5	CASSYTGNQPQHF	TGTGCCAGCAGTTACACAGGGAATCAGCCCCAGCATTTT
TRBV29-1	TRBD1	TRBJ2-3	CSGETGGDTQYF	TGCAGCGGCGAAACAGGGGGAGATACGCAGTATTTT
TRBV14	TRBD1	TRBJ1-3	CASSQDWRDRRNTIYF	TGTGCCAGCAGCCAAGATTGGCGGGACAGAAGAAACACCATATATTTT
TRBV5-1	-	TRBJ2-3	CASSLEDRATDTQYF	TGCGCCAGCAGCTTGGAGGACAGAGCCACAGATACGCAGTATTTT
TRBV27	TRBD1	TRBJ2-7	CASSLRGLGYEQYF	TGTGCCAGCAGCCTCAGGGGGCTCGGGTACGAGCAGTACTTC